This TCR beta chain was sequenced in a study of shared clonotypes between healthy human individuals. TCRdb's table, derived via immunoSEQ multiplex PCR, lists solely in-frame clones and lacks some. The table includes over a million clones, about 70% detected once. Splitting of CD4+ cells produced CD45RA+ naive and CD45RA-negative memory subsets. The sequence was obtained from a man aged 18-30 years in good health. Material: memory CD4+ T cells sorted from blood. The subset is: CD45RA-negative fraction.

CDR3 region: CTSSQSKAGGQSYNEQFF. In DNA, the CDR3 is TGCACCAGCAGCCAAAGTAAAGCGGGAGGTCAATCCTACAATGAGCAGTTCTTC. The chain is built from TRBV1 and TRBJ2-1; the listed D gene, TRBD2, was not tested against the DNA. TRBV1 is shown as a pseudogene. This CDR3 has 18 amino acids.